This TCR beta chain was sequenced for a study of a mutant IDH1 vaccine in newly diagnosed glioma. This table comes from immunoSEQ multiplex PCR, and its TCRdb copy is limited to in-frame clones, with some not included. The data contain 75,000 to 100,000 clones, approximately 90% of them singletons. Comments on this clone: Its antigen is unknown.

General study findings and limits: Pseudoprogression seemed unlinked to shifts in top peripheral T cell clonotypes.

Noted time point: baseline, week 1 (first vaccination visit). Treatment here: pre-vaccination baseline after standard-of-care therapy. The CDR3 extends over 14 amino acids. The germline V gene has CDR1 MNHNS and CDR2 SASEGT. Trimming cost V 2 bases and J 4 bases, with 12 bases left between them. The chain couples TRBV6-1 to TRBJ2-7; D might be TRBD2 (5 bases). This material consisted of PBMCs, taken from a glioma patient treated with radiotherapy, temozolomide or both. The TCR originated in a woman between 45 and 60 years old with glioma. The CDR3 sequence: CASSESGNRYEQYF. The CDR3 nucleotides are TGTGCCAGCAGTGAATCCGGGAATAGGTACGAGCAGTACTTC.